This TCR beta chain came from a study of blood T cell repertoires in COVID-19. On the study more broadly: Sites in the United States, Italy and Spain provided acute and convalescent COVID-19 samples. T cells, B-cell-depleted T cells, or PBMCs supplied cDNA or gDNA.

Authors' analysis steps: Estimation of nucleated cell counts was performed using reference gene primer amplification. The method was immunoSEQ multiplex PCR; TCRdb's version includes in-frame clones alone and lacks a portion of them. The DNA gave D and trimming, while V, J and clone size come from that table. The data show about 190,000 clones, more than 60% seen once. V lost 4 bases to trimming and J lost 0 bases, with 10 bases between them. This CDR3 region has 15 residues. CDR1 is ENHRY, CDR2 SYGVKD, per germline. The TCR comes from a woman in her forties or fifties with acute or convalescent COVID-19. Input material: peripheral blood. This chain joins TRBV10-3 and TRBJ2-1; D is unresolved. The CDR3 DNA reads TGTGCCATCAGTGCTTCGTACAGCTCCTACAATGAGCAGTTCTTC. It is translated as CAISASYSSYNEQFF.